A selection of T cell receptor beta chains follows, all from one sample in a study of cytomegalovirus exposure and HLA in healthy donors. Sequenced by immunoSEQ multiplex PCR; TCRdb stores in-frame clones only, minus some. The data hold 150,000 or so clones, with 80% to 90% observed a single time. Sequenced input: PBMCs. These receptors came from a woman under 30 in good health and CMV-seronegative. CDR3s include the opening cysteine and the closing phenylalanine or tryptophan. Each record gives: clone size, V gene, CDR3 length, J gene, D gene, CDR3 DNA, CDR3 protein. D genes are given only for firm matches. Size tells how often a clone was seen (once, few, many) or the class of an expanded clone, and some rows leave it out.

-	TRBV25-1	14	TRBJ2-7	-	TGTGCCAGCAGTTCTACCACGCTAAACTACGAGCAGTACTTC	CASSSTTLNYEQYF
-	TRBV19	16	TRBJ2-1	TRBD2	TGTGCCAGTAGTATAGTTGCGGGGGGGCCTTACAATGAGCAGTTCTTC	CASSIVAGGPYNEQFF
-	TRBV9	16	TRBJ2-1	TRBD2	TGTGCCAGCAGCGAGAGCGGGAGGCCTGAGTACAATGAGCAGTTCTTC	CASSESGRPEYNEQFF
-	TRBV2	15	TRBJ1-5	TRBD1	TGTGCCAGCAACCTCAGGGGGTCTAGCAATCAGCCCCAGCATTTT	CASNLRGSSNQPQHF
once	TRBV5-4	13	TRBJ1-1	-	TGTGCCAGCAGCTTGGCAGGAAGTACTGAAGCTTTCTTT	CASSLAGSTEAFF
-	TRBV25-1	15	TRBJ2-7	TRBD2	TGTGCCAGCAGTGAATACGGGGAGGGAGTCTACGAGCAGTACTTC	CASSEYGEGVYEQYF
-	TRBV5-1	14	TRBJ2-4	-	TGCGCCAGCAGGGGGGACACCGCCAAAAACATTCAGTACTTC	CASRGDTAKNIQYF
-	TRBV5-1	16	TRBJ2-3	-	TGCGCCAGCAGCCCATCTGCTAGCGCAAGCACAGATACGCAGTATTTT	CASSPSASASTDTQYF
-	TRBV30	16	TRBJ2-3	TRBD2	TGTGCCTGGAGTCCCCGGGGGGGGTGGAGCACAGATACGCAGTATTTT	CAWSPRGGWSTDTQYF
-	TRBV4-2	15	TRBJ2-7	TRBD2	TGTGCCAGCAGCCAGGTAGCGGGGGGGGACTACGAGCAGTACTTC	CASSQVAGGDYEQYF
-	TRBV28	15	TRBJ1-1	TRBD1	TGTGCCAGCAGTACGGGACAGGGTTGGGGAATTGAAGCTTTCTTT	CASSTGQGWGIEAFF
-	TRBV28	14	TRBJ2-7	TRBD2	TGTGCCAGCGATACCGGGACTATCAGTTACGAGCAGTACTTC	CASDTGTISYEQYF
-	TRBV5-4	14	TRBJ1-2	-	TGTGCCAGCAGCTTGGGAGGGAAGGACTATGGCTACACCTTC	CASSLGGKDYGYTF
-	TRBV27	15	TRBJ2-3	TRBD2	TGTGCCAGCAGGGCCGCTAGCGGGACCACAGATACGCAGTATTTT	CASRAASGTTDTQYF
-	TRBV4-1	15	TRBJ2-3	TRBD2	TGCGCCAGCAGCCAAGACGGGACTATCACAGATACGCAGTATTTT	CASSQDGTITDTQYF
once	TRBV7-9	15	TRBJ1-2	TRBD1	TGTGCCAGCAGCTTAGCTGGACAGGGATATTATGGCTACACCTTC	CASSLAGQGYYGYTF
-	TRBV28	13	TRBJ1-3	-	TGTGCCAGCAGTTTATTCGGACGGGGCACCATATATTTT	CASSLFGRGTIYF
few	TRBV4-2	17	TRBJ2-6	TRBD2	TGTGCCAGCAGCCAAGGCGAGCGGGGAAATGGGGCCAACGTCCTGACTTTC	CASSQGERGNGANVLTF